This TCR beta chain was found in a study of blood T cell repertoires in COVID-19. Study in general: COVID-19 samples, acute and convalescent, were from the United States, Italy and Spain. Sources were T cells, B-cell-depleted T cells, or PBMCs; the material itself was cDNA or gDNA.

Germline V lookup: CDR1 LNHNV, CDR2 YYDKDF (reference sequence). This CDR3 has 15 amino acids. V was clipped by 0 bases and J by 7 bases, with 16 bases between them. Methods used by the authors: Amplification of reference gene primers was used by the study to estimate nucleated cell counts. The assay was immunoSEQ multiplex PCR, and TCRdb's table has in-frame clones only and misses some. V, J and clone size derive from that table, while D and trimming were established from the DNA sequence. The sample shows around 25,000 clones, roughly 71% of them seen only once. Only a few counts were recorded for this clone.

The clonotype was recovered from an elderly man with active or convalescent COVID-19. Sequencing was done on a sample of peripheral blood. V usage is TRBV15 and J usage is TRBJ2-7, with D perhaps TRBD2 (6 bases). The CDR3 spells CATSRDRREREEQYF. The CDR3 DNA is TGTGCCACCAGCAGAGATCGACGGGAGAGGGAGGAGCAGTACTTC. Full variable domain (rest looked up from reference TRBV15 and TRBJ2-7): DAMVIQNPRYQVTQFGKPVTLSCSQTLNHNVMYWYQQKSSQAPKLLFHYYDKDFNNEADTPDNFQSRRPNTSFCFLDIRSPGLGDTAMYLCATSRDRREREEQYFGPGTRLTVT.